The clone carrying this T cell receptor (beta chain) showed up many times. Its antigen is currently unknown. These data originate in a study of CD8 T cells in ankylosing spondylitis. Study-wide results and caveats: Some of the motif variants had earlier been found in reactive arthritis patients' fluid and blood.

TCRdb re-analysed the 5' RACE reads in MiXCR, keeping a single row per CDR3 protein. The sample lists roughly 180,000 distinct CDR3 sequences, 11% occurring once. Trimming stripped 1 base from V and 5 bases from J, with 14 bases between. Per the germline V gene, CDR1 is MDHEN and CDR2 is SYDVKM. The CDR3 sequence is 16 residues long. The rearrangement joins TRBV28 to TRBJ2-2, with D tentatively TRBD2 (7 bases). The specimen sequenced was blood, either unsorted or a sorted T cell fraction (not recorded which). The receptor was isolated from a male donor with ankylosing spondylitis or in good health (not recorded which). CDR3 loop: CASSLSGGFKTGELFF. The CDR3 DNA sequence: TGTGCCAGCAGTTTATCGGGGGGCTTTAAGACCGGGGAGCTGTTTTTT.